One T cell receptor beta chain is described in this entry. No antigen is known for it. This sample was taken from a study of beta chain features in type 1 diabetes. Study-level background: Healthy donors, compared against patients, showed similar age, gender and cell yields.

Sorted populations were all over 98% pure. Whole-study results and caveats: Across patients, naive, central memory and Treg TCRB repertoires exhibited apparently greater similarity than was observed across healthy donors.

Expressed TCRB transcripts were sequenced because the isolated RNA had all been reverse transcribed beforehand. Approximately 3.5 million reads per sample were averaged for naive, central memory and regulatory samples. The repertoire was sequenced with immunoSEQ multiplex PCR; TCRdb's copy has only in-frame clones and lacks some. The sample lists 350,000 to 450,000 clones, approximately 15% occurring once. The V and J ends lost 4 bases and 3 bases, in that order; junction bases with no gene match: 4. The CDR3 has 14 residues. The germline V gene encodes CDR1 SGHRS and CDR2 YFSETQ. The chain is built from TRBV5-1 and TRBJ1-1; 9 bases are a match to TRBD1. The sequence was obtained from a man in his thirties or forties in good health. Sequencing input: naive CD4+ T cells from blood. The CDR3 bases are TGCGCCAGCAGCCTCGGGACAGGGTACACTGAAGCTTTCTTT. This encodes CASSLGTGYTEAFF.